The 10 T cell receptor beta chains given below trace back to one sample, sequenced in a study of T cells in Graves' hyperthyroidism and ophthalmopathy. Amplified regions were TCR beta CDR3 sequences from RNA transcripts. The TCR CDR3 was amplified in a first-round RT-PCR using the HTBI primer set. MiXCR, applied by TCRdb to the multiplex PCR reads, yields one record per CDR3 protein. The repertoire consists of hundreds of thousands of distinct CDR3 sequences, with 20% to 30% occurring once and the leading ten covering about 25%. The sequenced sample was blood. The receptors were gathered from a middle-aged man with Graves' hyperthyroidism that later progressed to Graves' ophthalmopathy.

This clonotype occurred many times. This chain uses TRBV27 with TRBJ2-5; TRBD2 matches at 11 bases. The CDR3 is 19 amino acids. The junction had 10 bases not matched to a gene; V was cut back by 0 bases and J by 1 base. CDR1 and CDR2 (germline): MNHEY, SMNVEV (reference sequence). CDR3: CASSLSGTSGVLSQETQYF. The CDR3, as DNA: TGTGCCAGCAGTTTATCCGGGACTAGCGGAGTTCTGTCCCAAGAGACCCAGTACTTC.

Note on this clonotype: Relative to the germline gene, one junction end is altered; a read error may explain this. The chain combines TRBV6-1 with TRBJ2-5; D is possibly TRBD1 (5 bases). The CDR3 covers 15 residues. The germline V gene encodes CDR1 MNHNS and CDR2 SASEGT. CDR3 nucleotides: TGTGCCAGCAGTGAAGAGACAGCTCCCCAAAAGACCCAGTACTTC. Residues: CASSEETAPQKTQYF.

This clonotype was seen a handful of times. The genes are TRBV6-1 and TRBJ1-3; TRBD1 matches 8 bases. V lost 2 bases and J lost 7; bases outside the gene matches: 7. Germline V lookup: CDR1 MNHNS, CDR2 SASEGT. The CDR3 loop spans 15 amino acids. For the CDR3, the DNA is TGTGCCAGCAGTGAATTCGGACAGGGCCAGAACACCATATATTTT. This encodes CASSEFGQGQNTIYF.

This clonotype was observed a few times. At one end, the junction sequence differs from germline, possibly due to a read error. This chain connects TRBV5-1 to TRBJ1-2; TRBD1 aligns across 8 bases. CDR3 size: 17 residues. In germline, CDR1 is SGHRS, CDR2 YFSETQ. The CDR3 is CASSLAQGASTGYGHTF. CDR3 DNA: TGCGCCAGCAGCTTGGCCCAGGGGGCGAGTACGGGCTATGGCCACACCTTC.

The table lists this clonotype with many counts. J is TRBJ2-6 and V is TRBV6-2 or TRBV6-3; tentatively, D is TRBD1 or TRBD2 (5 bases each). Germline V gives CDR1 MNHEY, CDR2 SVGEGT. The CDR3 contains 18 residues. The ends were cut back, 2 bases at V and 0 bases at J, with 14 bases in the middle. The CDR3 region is CASSYRGFGGSGANVLTF. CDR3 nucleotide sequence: TGTGCCAGCAGTTACAGAGGGTTTGGGGGCTCTGGGGCCAACGTCCTGACTTTC.

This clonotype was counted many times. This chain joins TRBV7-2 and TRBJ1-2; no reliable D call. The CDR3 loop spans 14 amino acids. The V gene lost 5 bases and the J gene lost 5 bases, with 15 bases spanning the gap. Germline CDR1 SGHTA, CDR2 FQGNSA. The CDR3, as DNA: TGTGCCAGCAGCCCCTCCCGGGCCGTATATGGCTACACCTTC. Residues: CASSPSRAVYGYTF.

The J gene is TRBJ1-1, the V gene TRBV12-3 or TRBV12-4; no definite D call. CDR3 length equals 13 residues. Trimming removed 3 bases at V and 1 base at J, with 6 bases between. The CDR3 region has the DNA TGTGCCAGCAGTTTTAATTCGAACACTGAAGCTTTCTTT. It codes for CASSFNSNTEAFF.

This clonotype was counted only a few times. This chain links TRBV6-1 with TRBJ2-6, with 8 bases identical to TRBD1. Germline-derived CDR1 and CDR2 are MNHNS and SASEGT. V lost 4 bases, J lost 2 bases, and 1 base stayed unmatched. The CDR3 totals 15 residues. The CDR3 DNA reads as TGTGCCAGCAGTGTGACAGGGGCTGGGGCCAACGTCCTGACTTTC. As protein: CASSVTGAGANVLTF.

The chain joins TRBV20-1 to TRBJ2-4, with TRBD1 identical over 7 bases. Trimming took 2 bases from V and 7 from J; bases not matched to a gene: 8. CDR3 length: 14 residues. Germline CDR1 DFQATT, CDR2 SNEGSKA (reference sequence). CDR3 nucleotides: TGCAGTGCTAGACCCCCGGACAGGTTGAACATTCAGTACTTC. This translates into CSARPPDRLNIQYF.

CDR3 DNA sequence: TGTGCCAGCAGTTTAGAAAAGTCTGAAGCTTTCTTT. As protein: CASSLEKSEAFF. The V gene is TRBV12-3 or TRBV12-4, the J gene TRBJ1-1, with D unresolved. The CDR3 has 12 amino acids. V was trimmed by 1 base and J by 6 bases, leaving 6 bases between them.